This TCR beta chain was obtained from a study of T cell changes during pregnancy in multiple sclerosis. From germline, CDR1 is MNHNY and CDR2 SVGAGI (reference sequence). This CDR3 contains 15 residues. Trimming removed 0 bases at V and 0 bases at J, with 9 bases between. Assay: immunoSEQ multiplex PCR; the TCRdb copy retains only in-frame clones and omits some. The table shows about 80,000 clones, with approximately 94% occurring only once. The sample in question was peripheral blood, obtained in the third trimester of pregnancy. The gene calls are TRBV6-6 and TRBJ2-7; perhaps TRBD1 as D (5 bases). This receptor was obtained from a female donor with multiple sclerosis, enrolled in a pregnancy study. The CDR3 sequence: CASSYSTGLSYEQYF. For the CDR3, the DNA is TGTGCCAGCAGTTACTCTACAGGCCTCTCCTACGAGCAGTACTTC.